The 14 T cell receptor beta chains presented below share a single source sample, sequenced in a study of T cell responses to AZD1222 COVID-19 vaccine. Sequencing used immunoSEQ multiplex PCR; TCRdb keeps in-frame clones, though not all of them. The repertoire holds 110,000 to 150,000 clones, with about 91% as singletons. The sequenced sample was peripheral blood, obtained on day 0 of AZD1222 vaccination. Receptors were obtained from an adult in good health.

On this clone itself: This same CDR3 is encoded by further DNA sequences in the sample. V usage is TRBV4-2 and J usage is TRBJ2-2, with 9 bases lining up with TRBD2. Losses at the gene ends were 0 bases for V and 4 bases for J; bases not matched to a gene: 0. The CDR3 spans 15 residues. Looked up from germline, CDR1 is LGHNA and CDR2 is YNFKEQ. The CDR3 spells CASSQELAGTGELFF. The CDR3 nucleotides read TGTGCCAGCAGCCAAGAACTAGCGGGCACCGGGGAGCTGTTTTTT.

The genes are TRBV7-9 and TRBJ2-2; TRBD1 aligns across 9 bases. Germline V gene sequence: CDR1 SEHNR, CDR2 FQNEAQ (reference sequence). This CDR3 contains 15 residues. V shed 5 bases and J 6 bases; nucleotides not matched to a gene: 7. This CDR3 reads CASSLRDRAPGELFF. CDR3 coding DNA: TGTGCCAGCAGCCTACGGGACAGGGCTCCCGGGGAGCTGTTTTTT. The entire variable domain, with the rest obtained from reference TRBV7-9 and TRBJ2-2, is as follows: DTGVSQNPRHKITKRGQNVTFRCDPISEHNRLYWYRQTLGQGPEFLTYFQNEAQLEKSRLLSDRFSAERPKGSFSTLEIQRTEQGDSAMYLCASSLRDRAPGELFFGEGSRLTVL.

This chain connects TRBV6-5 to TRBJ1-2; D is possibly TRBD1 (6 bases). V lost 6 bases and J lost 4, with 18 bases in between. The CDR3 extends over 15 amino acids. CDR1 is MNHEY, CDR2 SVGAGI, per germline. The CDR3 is CASRNIDRTTYGYTF. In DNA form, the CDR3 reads TGTGCCAGCAGGAATATCGACAGGACGACCTATGGCTACACCTTC.

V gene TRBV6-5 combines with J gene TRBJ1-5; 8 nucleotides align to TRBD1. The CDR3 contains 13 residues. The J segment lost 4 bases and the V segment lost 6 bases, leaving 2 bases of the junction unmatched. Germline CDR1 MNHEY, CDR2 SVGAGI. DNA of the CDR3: TGTGCCAGCAGGGGACAGGTAAATCAGCCCCAGCATTTT. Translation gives CASRGQVNQPQHF.

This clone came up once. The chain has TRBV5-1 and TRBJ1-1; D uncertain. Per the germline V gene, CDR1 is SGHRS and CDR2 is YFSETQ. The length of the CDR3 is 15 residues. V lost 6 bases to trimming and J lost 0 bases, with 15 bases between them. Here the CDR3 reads CASKRAISLNTEAFF. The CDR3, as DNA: TGCGCCAGCAAGAGGGCCATATCCCTGAACACTGAAGCTTTCTTT.

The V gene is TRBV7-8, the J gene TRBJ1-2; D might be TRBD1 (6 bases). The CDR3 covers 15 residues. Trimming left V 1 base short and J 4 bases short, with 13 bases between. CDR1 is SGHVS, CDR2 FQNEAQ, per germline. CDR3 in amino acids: CASSLERTEGYGYTF. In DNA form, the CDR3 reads TGTGCCAGCAGCTTAGAAAGGACAGAAGGCTATGGCTACACCTTC.

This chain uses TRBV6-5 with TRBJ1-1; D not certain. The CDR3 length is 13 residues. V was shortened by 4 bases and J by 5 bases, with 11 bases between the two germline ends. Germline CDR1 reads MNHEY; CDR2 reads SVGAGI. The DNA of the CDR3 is TGTGCCAGCAGTTTCGGAGGTAGGACTGAAGCTTTCTTT. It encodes CASSFGGRTEAFF.

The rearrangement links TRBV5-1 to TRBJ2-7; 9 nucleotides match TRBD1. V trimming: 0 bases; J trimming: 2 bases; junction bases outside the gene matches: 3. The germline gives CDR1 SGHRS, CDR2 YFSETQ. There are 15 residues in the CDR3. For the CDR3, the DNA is TGCGCCAGCAGCTTGGACAGGGGGCGTACCTACGAGCAGTACTTC. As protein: CASSLDRGRTYEQYF.

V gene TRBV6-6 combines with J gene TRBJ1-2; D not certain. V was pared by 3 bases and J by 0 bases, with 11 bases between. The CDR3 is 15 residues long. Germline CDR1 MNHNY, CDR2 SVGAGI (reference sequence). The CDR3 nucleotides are TGTGCCAGCAGTTATCCCTCCACAGCTAACTATGGCTACACCTTC. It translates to CASSYPSTANYGYTF.

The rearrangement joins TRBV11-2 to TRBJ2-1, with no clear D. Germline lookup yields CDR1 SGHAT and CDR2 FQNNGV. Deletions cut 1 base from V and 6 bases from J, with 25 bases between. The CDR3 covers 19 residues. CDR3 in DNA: TGTGCCAGCAGCTTAGTTGGTGCTGGACGGGCCCTCCTAGGCAATGAGCAGTTCTTC. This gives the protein CASSLVGAGRALLGNEQFF.

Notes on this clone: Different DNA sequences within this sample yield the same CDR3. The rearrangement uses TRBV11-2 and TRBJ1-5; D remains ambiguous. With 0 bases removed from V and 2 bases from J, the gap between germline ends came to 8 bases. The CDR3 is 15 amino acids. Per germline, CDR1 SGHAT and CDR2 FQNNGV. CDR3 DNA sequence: TGTGCCAGCAGCTTAGATCGGGGTGGCAATCAGCCCCAGCATTTT. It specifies CASSLDRGGNQPQHF.

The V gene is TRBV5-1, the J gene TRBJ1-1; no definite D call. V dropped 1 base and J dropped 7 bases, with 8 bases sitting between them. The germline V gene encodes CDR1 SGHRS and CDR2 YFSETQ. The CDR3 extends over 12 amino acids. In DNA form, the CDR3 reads TGCGCCAGCAGCTTGAAGGGTTTTGAAGCTTTCTTT. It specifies CASSLKGFEAFF.

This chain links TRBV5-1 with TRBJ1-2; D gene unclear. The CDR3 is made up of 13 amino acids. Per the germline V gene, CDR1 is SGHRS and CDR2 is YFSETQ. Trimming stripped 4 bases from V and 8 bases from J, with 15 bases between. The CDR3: CASSGRAGRGYTF. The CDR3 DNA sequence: TGCGCCAGCAGCGGGAGGGCAGGACGCGGCTACACCTTC.

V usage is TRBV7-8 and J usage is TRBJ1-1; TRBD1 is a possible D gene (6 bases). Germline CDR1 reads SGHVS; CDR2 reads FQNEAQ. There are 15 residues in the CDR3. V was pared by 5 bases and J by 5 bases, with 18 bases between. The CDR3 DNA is TGTGCCAGCAGCGTCGGACGGAGGGGGAGAACTGAAGCTTTCTTT. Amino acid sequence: CASSVGRRGRTEAFF.